The next 14 T cell receptor beta chains were all read from a single sample in a study of blood T cells in healthy people across ages (dated by TCRdb to between 2014 and 2017). Receptor amplification or capture employed 5' RACE. TCRdb names Illumina HiSeq 2500 as the instrument used. A second PCR of roughly 7 to 11 cycles was performed with a sample-barcoded 5' primer and a J-beta primer mix. Clones were called with MiXCR by TCRdb after fastp trimmed the public reads at Q25, and only in-frame beta chains were retained. Each entry is one CDR3 protein sequence, shown with its most common DNA and genes. The sample records approximately 790,000 distinct CDR3 sequences, around 62% of which are singletons. Clones ranked in the top ten supply 25% to 35% of the sample. Material for sequencing was blood. The origin of the receptors is a man aged 25-40 years in good health.

V usage is TRBV4-3 and J usage is TRBJ1-5; TRBD1 might be the D (6 bases). Per the germline V gene, CDR1 is LGHNA and CDR2 is YSLEER. V dropped 0 bases and J dropped 3 bases, with 9 bases sitting between them. The CDR3 spans 15 residues. CDR3 coding DNA: TGCGCCAGCAGCCAAGATACAGGGCCCAATCAGCCCCAGCATTTT. This codes for CASSQDTGPNQPQHF.

The chain employs TRBV5-1 and TRBJ2-1; TRBD1 might be the D (6 bases). Trimming shortened V by 7 bases and J by 0 bases, and 14 bases separated the two germline ends. The CDR3 is 15 residues long. CDR1 SGHRS and CDR2 YFSETQ come from the germline V gene. The CDR3 DNA reads TGCGCCAGCCGCCAGGGGACAAACTCCTACAATGAGCAGTTCTTC. It encodes CASRQGTNSYNEQFF.

The rearrangement joins TRBV4-1 to TRBJ1-5; D is possibly TRBD1 (5 bases). The CDR3 runs 14 residues. The V gene's germline CDR1 is MGHRA and CDR2 YSYEKL. V was clipped by 3 bases and J by 4 bases, with 10 bases between them. Here the CDR3 reads CASSQATGNQPQHF. In DNA form, the CDR3 reads TGCGCCAGCAGCCAGGCTACAGGAAATCAGCCCCAGCATTTT.

The chain recombines TRBV20-1 with TRBJ2-5; a weak D match, TRBD1 (6 bases). CDR1 and CDR2 from the germline V gene are DFQATT and SNEGSKA (reference sequence). V was trimmed by 8 bases and J by 5 bases, leaving 12 bases between them. The CDR3 sequence is 11 residues long. The DNA of the CDR3 is TGCAGTTGTTCAGGGGAGGAGACCCAGTACTTC. Protein product: CSCSGEETQYF.

J is TRBJ1-6 and V is TRBV2, with 8 bases fitting TRBD1. Germline V CDR1 and CDR2: SNHLY, FYNNEI. V shed 3 bases, J shed 11 bases, and the junction held 6 bases outside the gene matches. CDR3 length: 14 residues. The CDR3 nucleotides are TGTGCCAGCAGTGACAGAGGACAGGGCACACCCCTCCACTTT. Translation gives CASSDRGQGTPLHF.

This clonotype was seen a few times. A read error may produce the germline difference seen at one junction end. The chain employs TRBV6-6 and TRBJ2-1, with 12 bases lining up with TRBD2. The V gene's germline CDR1 is MNHNY and CDR2 SVGAGI (reference sequence). The CDR3 loop spans 16 amino acids. CDR3 DNA: TGTGCCAGCAGTCCTTCTAGCGGGGGGGCTTACAATGGGCAGTTCTTC. This encodes CASSPSSGGAYNGQFF.

Only a few counts were recorded for this clonotype. The chain links TRBV15 to TRBJ1-6, with no clear D. This CDR3 comprises 13 residues. Trimming shortened V by 6 bases and J by 6 bases, and 9 bases separated the two germline ends. Germline values: CDR1 LNHNV, CDR2 YYDKDF (reference sequence). CDR3 residues: CATRRRTNSPLHF. The CDR3 nucleotides read TGTGCCACCAGGAGACGGACTAATTCACCCCTCCACTTT.

The table lists this clonotype with a few counts. The chain employs TRBV4-3 and TRBJ2-5, with 13 bases matching TRBD2. This CDR3 is built from 17 residues. The germline V gene has CDR1 LGHNA and CDR2 YSLEER. Losses at the gene ends were 0 bases for V and 5 bases for J; bases not matched to a gene: 6. In nucleotides, the CDR3 is TGCGCCAGCAGCCAAGACCACTTACTAGCGGGGGGGGAGACCCAGTACTTC. Protein product: CASSQDHLLAGGETQYF.

The chain uses TRBV7-2 and TRBJ1-6, with 8 bases that match TRBD1. The CDR3 runs 15 residues. V trimming: 5 bases; J trimming: 7 bases; junction bases outside the gene matches: 7. Germline CDR1 reads SGHTA; CDR2 reads FQGNSA. The DNA for the CDR3 is TGTGCCAGCAGCGCCAGGGGGCGAAGAAATTCACCCCTCCACTTT. Its protein product is CASSARGRRNSPLHF.

The genes are TRBV3-1 and TRBJ2-5, with no clear D. V lost 1 base and J 7 bases, leaving 10 bases between the germline ends. This CDR3 is 13 amino acids long. Germline assignment: CDR1 LGHDT and CDR2 YNNKEL (reference sequence). CDR3 residues: CASSQGTVGTQYF. The CDR3 coding sequence is TGTGCCAGCAGCCAAGGGACGGTCGGGACCCAGTACTTC.

The chain joins TRBV9 to TRBJ1-4; D is unclear. Germline V gives CDR1 SGDLS, CDR2 YYNGEE. CDR3 length: 14 residues. V was shortened by 0 bases and J by 11 bases, with 14 bases between the two germline ends. The CDR3 DNA reads TGTGCCAGCAGCGTAGGTCGGGAGGTGGAGAAACTGTTTTTT. Translation gives CASSVGREVEKLFF.

The table lists this clonotype with a few counts. The chain uses TRBV21-1 and TRBJ2-5; the table gives TRBD2 as D, unverified against the DNA. TRBV21-1 is annotated as a pseudogene. The CDR3 has 19 residues. CDR3 sequence reads: CASSAQEEDEDPPRETQYF. The CDR3 DNA follows: TGTGCCAGCAGCGCCCAAGAGGAAGACGAAGACCCTCCGAGGGAGACCCAGTACTTC.

The chain carries TRBV3-1 and TRBJ2-1, with D perhaps given as TRBD1 or TRBD2 (5 bases each). V lost 0 bases and J 9 bases, leaving 15 bases between the germline ends. Germline-derived CDR1 and CDR2 are LGHDT and YNNKEL (reference sequence). The CDR3 runs 15 residues. The CDR3 sequence: CASSQELGRVGEQFF. The CDR3 region has the DNA TGTGCCAGCAGCCAAGAATTGGGGCGGGTGGGTGAGCAGTTCTTC.

This clonotype was found a few times. The V gene is TRBV4-3, the J gene TRBJ2-5; D may be TRBD1 (6 bases). Germline values: CDR1 LGHNA, CDR2 YSLEER. V was cut by 0 bases and J by 2 bases, with 16 bases left in between. The CDR3 is 17 amino acids. CDR3 sequence (DNA): TGCGCCAGCAGCCAAGATTTCTCCTGGGGACAACAAGAGACCCAGTACTTC. Amino acid sequence: CASSQDFSWGQQETQYF.